This T cell receptor (beta chain) originates from a study of T cells in Graves' hyperthyroidism and ophthalmopathy. Study-wide background: Specimen type is peripheral blood, collected at initial diagnosis prior to any treatment.

The study based diagnoses on clinical symptoms, serum thyroxine and TRAb, thyroid ultrasound and orbital computed tomography. PBMCs were sourced from approximately 10 ml fresh peripheral blood. The TCR beta CDR3 regions underwent amplification using RNA transcripts as the source. RT-PCR in the first round (using the HTBI primer set) targeted the TCR CDR3. Via MiXCR, TCRdb re-called the multiplex PCR reads, giving one row per CDR3 protein. In the table there are around 450,000 distinct CDR3 sequences, less than 20% of which are singletons. V lost 4 bases, J lost 0 bases, and 10 bases lay in between. Germline loops: CDR1 MNHEY, CDR2 SMNVEV (reference sequence). The CDR3 has 14 residues.

The chain has TRBV27 and TRBJ2-7; a weak D match, TRBD1 (6 bases). The clonotype originates from a woman aged 18-35 years with Graves' hyperthyroidism. The sequencing sample was made of blood. CDR3 loop: CASSSAGDSYEQYF. CDR3 coding DNA: TGTGCCAGCAGTTCGGCAGGGGACTCCTACGAGCAGTACTTC.